The subject of this entry is one T cell receptor beta chain. What it binds is not known. Sequencing of TCR beta, carried out with a high-throughput approach, was applied to CD8+ and CD4+ T cells from the blood. Controls were age- and sex-matched healthy donors. RNA in amounts of about 0.5 to 1 ug was reverse transcribed with random hexamers. With immunoSEQ multiplex PCR, TCR beta CDR3 was amplified across 54 Vbeta and 13 Jbeta. One entry per CDR3 protein results from TCRdb running MiXCR on the immunoSEQ multiplex PCR reads. The sample records around 160,000 distinct CDR3 sequences, 85% to 95% being singletons. This sample stems from a study of CD8 T cells in Susac syndrome. General study points: The study conceded that its TCR sequencing and HLA analysis involved relatively few individuals.

V shed 5 bases and J 0 bases; nucleotides not matched to a gene: 5. Germline V gene sequence: CDR1 LNHDA, CDR2 SQIVND (reference sequence). The CDR3 length is 15 residues. This TCR was sampled from a human donor in good health. The V gene is TRBV19, the J gene TRBJ2-7, with 9 bases matching TRBD1. Sequences were obtained from CD4+ T cells from PBMCs. CDR3 sequence reads: CASSVTGQGSYEQYF. The CDR3 nucleotides read TGTGCCAGTAGTGTTACGGGACAGGGCTCCTACGAGCAGTACTTC.